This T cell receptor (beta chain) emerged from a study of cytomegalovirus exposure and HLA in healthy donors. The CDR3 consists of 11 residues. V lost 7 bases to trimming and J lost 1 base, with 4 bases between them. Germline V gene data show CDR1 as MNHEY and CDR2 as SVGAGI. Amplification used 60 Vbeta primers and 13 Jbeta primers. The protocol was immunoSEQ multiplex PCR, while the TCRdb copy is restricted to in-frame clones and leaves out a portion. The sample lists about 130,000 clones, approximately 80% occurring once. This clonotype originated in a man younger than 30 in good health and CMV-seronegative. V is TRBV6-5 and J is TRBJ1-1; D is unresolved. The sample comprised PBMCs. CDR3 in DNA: TGTGCCAGCACGAGGAACACTGAAGCTTTCTTT. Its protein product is CASTRNTEAFF.